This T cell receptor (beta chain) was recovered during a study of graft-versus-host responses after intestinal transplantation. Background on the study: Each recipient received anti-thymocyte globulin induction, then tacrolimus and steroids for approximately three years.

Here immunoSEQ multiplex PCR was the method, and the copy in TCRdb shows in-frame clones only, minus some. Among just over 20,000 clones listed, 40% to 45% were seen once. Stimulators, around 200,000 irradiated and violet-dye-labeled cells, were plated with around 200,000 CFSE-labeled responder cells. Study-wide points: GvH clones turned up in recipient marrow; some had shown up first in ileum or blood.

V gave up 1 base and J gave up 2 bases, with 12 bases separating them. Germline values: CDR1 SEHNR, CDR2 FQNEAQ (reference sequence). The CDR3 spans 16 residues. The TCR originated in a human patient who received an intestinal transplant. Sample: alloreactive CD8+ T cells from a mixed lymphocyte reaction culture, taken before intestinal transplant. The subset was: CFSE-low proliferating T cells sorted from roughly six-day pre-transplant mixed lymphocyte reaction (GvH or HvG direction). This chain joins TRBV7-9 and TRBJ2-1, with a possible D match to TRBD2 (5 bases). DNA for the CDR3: TGTGCCAGCAGCTTAGGCGGCGGGTGGACCTACAATGAGCAGTTCTTC. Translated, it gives CASSLGGGWTYNEQFF.